Reported below is one TCR beta chain. It lacks a known antigen. No base quality values were provided; no much bigger clone lies one nucleotide off. Receptors were amplified or captured by the immunoSEQ multiplex PCR assay. TCRdb retrieved this table from immuneACCESS and kept in-frame rearrangements only. Not all clones are present; in checked studies, unresolved V genes account for under half, and no reason is known for the remainder. A total of roughly 560,000 clones appear in this sample, around 78% of them only once. 0.01% to 0.015% of the sample is in the top ten clones. This sample is part of a study of shared T cell receptors in the human thymus listed by TCRdb under 2021. In terms of the full investigation: The study examined how self-reactive, shared T-cell receptor alpha chains are generated in the human thymus.

Trimming takes 6 bases off V and 6 bases off J; junction bases not matched to a gene: 5. The CDR3, from cysteine to phenylalanine, totals 14 residues. The entry retains the CDR3 DNA only, 42 bases that are in frame from base 1. From a lookup of the germline V gene, CDR1 and CDR2 are MGHDK and SYGVNS. Another study also made use of these data, one on human thymus T cells. As described in the second report: The donors were immunologically healthy infants in Finland who had open corrective cardiac surgery for congenital heart defects. Thymus tissue was obtained as surgical resects removed during corrective cardiac surgery. V and J gene segment usage appeared biased in both thymic and peripheral blood repertoires. According to the related research, thymic TCR repertoires were highly overlapping among unrelated individuals. The study characterized TCR alpha and beta repertoires from about 8 infant thymus samples and a few related peripheral blood samples. The cohort included about 6 male and two female infants, with donor ages spanning 7 to 244 days. Thymocytes were mechanically released from the tissue and were stored as pellets of 10-30 million cells at -70 degrees C. A QIAsymphony instrument was used to extract genomic DNA from the frozen cell pellets. TCRB and TCRAD loci were amplified from a standardized quantity of quality-controlled genomic DNA using the immunoSEQ multiplex PCR assay. The V(D)J region was spanned by amplicons of a length sufficient to cover the CDR3 and to identify V and J genes. Through the commercial immunoSEQ service, the amplicons were sequenced on an Illumina platform. Corrections for primer bias and sequencing errors followed previously described methods, while TCRAD and TCRB definitions were based on the IMGT database. The repertoires were analysed using immunoSEQ Analyzer 3.0 and VDJTools for basic statistics, V/J segment usage, diversity estimates, rarefaction and pairwise overlap. Chao1, ChaoE, Efron-Thisted, Shannon and inverse Simpson indices were used to estimate diversity, which was also estimated on datasets down-sampled to the smallest sample. Repertoire overlap was determined by strict matching of CDR3 nucleotide sequence, V gene and J gene, and Jaccard-based multidimensional scaling clustering was applied. Thymus samples yielded on average about 810,000 unique TCRB clonotypes, compared with roughly 76,000 from blood samples.

The chain uses TRBV25-1 and TRBJ1-4, with 9 bases aligning to TRBD1. The clonotype originates from a boy less than two years old with a congenital heart defect. Donor details come from another sample of the same person, matched by shared clones. The specimen was thymocytes. CDR3 loop: CASSPWTGDEKLFF. The DNA reads TGTGCCAGCAGCCCCTGGACAGGGGATGAAAAACTGTTTTTT.